A selection of T cell receptor beta chains follows, all from one sample in a study of blood T cell repertoires in COVID-19. TCRdb keeps only in-frame clones here, not all; method: immunoSEQ multiplex PCR. The sample has about 220,000 clones; 90% are singletons. Sequenced input: PBMCs or T cells enriched from blood (not recorded which). The source is a man aged 30 to 39 who had been exposed to COVID-19. The CDR3 runs from the conserved cysteine through the conserved F or W. Fields, in order: CDR3 length, V gene, CDR3 protein.

>13|TRBV12-3/TRBV12-4
CASSNRFTGELFF
>15|TRBV7-9
CASSSPRSYNSPLHF
>19|TRBV5-1
CARSSRGLAGGVRQETQYF
>12|TRBV10-3
CAISAPQDKAFF
>11|TRBV11-1
CASSHSYEQYF
>12|TRBV25-1
CASSDRGNTIYF
>14|TRBV9
CASSAWGGNYEQYF
>14|TRBV5-4
CASSRGTGSYEQYF
>16|TRBV21-1
CASSSVLAGGYNEQFF
>14|TRBV19
CASRTIQGTGEQFF
>16|TRBV2
CASSGSGPQAGAEAFF
>16|TRBV4-2
CASSQDSGGAYNEQFF
>14|TRBV5-8
CASSYRGGRNIQYF
>12|TRBV11-2
CASYTTGYGYTF
>13|TRBV30
CAWSSGTSYEQYF
>15|TRBV5-1
CASRLALDRDYGYTF
>14|TRBV5-1
CASSSIAGSYEQYF
>14|TRBV3-1/TRBV3-2
CASSQGTGITEAFF
>14|TRBV7-2
CASSLAQGGETQYF
>15|TRBV30
CAWSTTGGLNTEAFF
>14|TRBV6-5
CASSYDPGATEAFF
>13|TRBV28
CASSLGGGFGYTF
>14|TRBV18
CASSPPGSNQPQHF
>17|TRBV14
CASSSLSAGYRVRGYTF
>11|TRBV10-2
CASRQGHEQFF
>12|TRBV27
CASSLSGGEAFF
>11|TRBV12-3/TRBV12-4
CASSEAYEQYF
>14|TRBV7-2
CASSYLTGYQPQHF
>15|TRBV2
CASSEGTGYNSPLHF
>15|TRBV3-1/TRBV3-2
CASSKAGGPSYEQYF
>14|TRBV5-6
CASSRDSLNSPLHF
>15|TRBV29-1
CSVERRDRINNEQFF
>13|TRBV27
CASSLRQGWEAFF
>13|TRBV6-5
CASAWGQQETQYF
>16|TRBV7-7
CASSDPGQGNTGELFF
>15|TRBV25-1
CASSEANRGVEKLFF